This is a list of T cell receptor beta chains from one sample in a study of blood T cell repertoires in COVID-19. The data were produced by immunoSEQ multiplex PCR, yet TCRdb's version contains in-frame clones alone and is incomplete. The sample records roughly 290,000 clones, approximately 85% being singletons. Input material: PBMCs or T cells enriched from blood (not recorded which). These receptors were obtained from a man aged 25 to 40 who had recovered from COVID-19. Each CDR3 is given without its conserved first and last residue. The size entry is marked missing in some rows and otherwise reads once, few, many or a size class.

TRBV19	-	TRBJ1-5	ASIPDRDSNQPQH
TRBV7-9	-	TRBJ1-1	ASSPGQGRGGYTEAF
TRBV18	-	TRBJ1-4	ASSPNRQGANEKLF
TRBV29-1	-	TRBJ1-1	STGGGSMNTEAF
TRBV9	once	TRBJ2-3	ASSRDLRGGTDTQY
TRBV18	-	TRBJ2-7	ASSPGGDRGYEQY
TRBV19	few	TRBJ2-3	ASTGQGGDTQY
TRBV2	-	TRBJ1-2	ASSVEGGGYT
TRBV7-9	-	TRBJ1-1	ASSLHSGSTEAF
TRBV5-1	many	TRBJ1-2	ASSLDRVGYT
TRBV10-3	-	TRBJ2-7	AISVRTSVGRGSYEQY
TRBV5-1	-	TRBJ2-1	ASSRGRTSYNEQF
TRBV11-2	-	TRBJ2-7	ASSLVAGGTAEQY
TRBV30	-	TRBJ2-7	AWGQGPEQY
TRBV6-5	few	TRBJ2-7	ASSSGLTYEQY
TRBV20-1	once	TRBJ2-7	SATDRGEKEQY
TRBV4-1	-	TRBJ2-2	ASSQDLGTSMTGELF
TRBV10-3	-	TRBJ1-5	AINRDGNQPQH
TRBV3-1/TRBV3-2	once	TRBJ1-1	ASSPYTGGSAEAF
TRBV19	once	TRBJ1-3	ASSIGGRGGNTIY
TRBV29-1	-	TRBJ2-2	SGLLPGQGTGELF
TRBV12-3/TRBV12-4	-	TRBJ1-6	ASSSDSVPLH
TRBV5-1	-	TRBJ2-1	ASRETGTSLYNEQF
TRBV30	-	TRBJ2-7	AWSRGGEQY
TRBV4-1	-	TRBJ2-7	ASSQESWQGSEQY
TRBV7-3	-	TRBJ1-1	ASSKTVGSEAF
TRBV10-3	-	TRBJ1-6	AISEDRQNSPLH
TRBV27	-	TRBJ1-6	ASSPGRSPSDSPLH
TRBV5-1	-	TRBJ2-3	ASSDPQGTDTQY
TRBV24-1	-	TRBJ1-2	ATSDFETGERYT
TRBV5-4	-	TRBJ2-7	ASSRGQEQY
TRBV27	-	TRBJ2-3	ASSLAARSDTQY
TRBV12-3/TRBV12-4	-	TRBJ2-2	ASSPREVLF
TRBV7-9	-	TRBJ1-2	ASSLAQGSGYT
TRBV29-1	few	TRBJ1-2	SVEPTQEDYGYT
TRBV2	-	TRBJ1-4	ASSGISGNNEKLF
TRBV11-1	-	TRBJ1-1	ASSLVQDTEAF
TRBV19	-	TRBJ1-4	ASSPNSGANEKLF
TRBV5-1	-	TRBJ1-2	ASSSVQGDGYT
TRBV19	-	TRBJ2-3	ASSQVGQGTDTQY
TRBV7-9	-	TRBJ1-1	ASSGWDSMNTEAF
TRBV19	-	TRBJ2-5	ASSRDLEETQY